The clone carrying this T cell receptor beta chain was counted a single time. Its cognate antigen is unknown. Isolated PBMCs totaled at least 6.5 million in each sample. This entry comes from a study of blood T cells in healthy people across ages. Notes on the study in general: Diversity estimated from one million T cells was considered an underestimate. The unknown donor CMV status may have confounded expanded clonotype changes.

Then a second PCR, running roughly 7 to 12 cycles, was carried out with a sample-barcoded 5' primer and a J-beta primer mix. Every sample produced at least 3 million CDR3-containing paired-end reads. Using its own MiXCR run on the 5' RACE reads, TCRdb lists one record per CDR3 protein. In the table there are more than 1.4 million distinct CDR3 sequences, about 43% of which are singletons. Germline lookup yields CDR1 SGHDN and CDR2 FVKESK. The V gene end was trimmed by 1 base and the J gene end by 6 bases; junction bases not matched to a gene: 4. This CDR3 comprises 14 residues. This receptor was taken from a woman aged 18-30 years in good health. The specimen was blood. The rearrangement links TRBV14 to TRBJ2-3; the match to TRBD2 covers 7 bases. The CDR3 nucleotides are TGTGCCAGCAGCCAAGGGGGACTATACGATACGCAGTATTTT. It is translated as CASSQGGLYDTQYF.